The following is a T cell receptor (beta chain) sequence with its context. Its antigen is unidentified. A mixed TRB-A/B primer pool amplified rearranged TRB by multiplex touch-down PCR. TCRdb reprocessed the multiplex PCR reads via MiXCR and lists one record per CDR3 protein. The sample has around 3,000 distinct CDR3 sequences, around a third seen once; the top ten hold 65% to 70%. TCR beta rearrangements were amplified from peripheral blood genomic DNA. This specimen comes from a study of T cell repertoires in aging, cancer and after chemotherapy. Study-wide points: Loss of evenness, beyond lost richness, contributed to age-related TCR diversity decline in cancer patients.

The receptor was derived from a human donor with a solid tumor. Sequencing was done on a sample of blood.

CDR3 protein: CASSRGLEQYV. DNA for the CDR3: TGTGCCAGCAGTAGGGGACTCGAGCAGTACGTC. J is TRBJ2-7 and V is TRBV12-3 or TRBV12-4, with D perhaps matching TRBD2 (6 bases). V shed 5 bases and J shed 6 bases, with 8 bases lying between them. The CDR3 has 11 amino acids.